This record covers a single T cell receptor (beta chain). Method: immunoSEQ multiplex PCR; TCRdb's copy keeps in-frame clones and lacks some. The sample holds about 94,000 clones, 85% to 95% seen once. The ends were cut back, 5 bases at V and 5 bases at J, with 19 bases in the middle. Germline V CDR1 and CDR2: MDHEN, SYDVKM. The CDR3 runs 15 residues. These data belong to a study of PD-1 blockade in classical Hodgkin lymphoma. Specified time point: cycle 4 day 1 (C4D1), after 6 weeks of nivolumab. Following autologous stem cell transplantation, relapse occurred in every patient, and exposure to brentuximab vedotin varied.

This chain joins TRBV28 and TRBJ2-7; unclear D gene. The clonotype was recovered from a human donor with classical Hodgkin lymphoma. The sample here was peripheral blood mononuclear cells (PBMCs), taken before the fourth cycle of nivolumab. CDR3 amino acids: CASSRGVGQLNEQYF. The CDR3 nucleotides are TGTGCCAGCAGTCGTGGTGTGGGCCAACTAAACGAGCAGTACTTC. Complete variable domain (other parts from reference TRBV28 and TRBJ2-7): DVKVTQSSRYLVKRTGEKVFLECVQDMDHENMFWYRQDPGLGLRLIYFSYDVKMKEKGDIPEGYSVSREKKERFSLILESASTNQTSMYLCASSRGVGQLNEQYFGPGTRLTVT.